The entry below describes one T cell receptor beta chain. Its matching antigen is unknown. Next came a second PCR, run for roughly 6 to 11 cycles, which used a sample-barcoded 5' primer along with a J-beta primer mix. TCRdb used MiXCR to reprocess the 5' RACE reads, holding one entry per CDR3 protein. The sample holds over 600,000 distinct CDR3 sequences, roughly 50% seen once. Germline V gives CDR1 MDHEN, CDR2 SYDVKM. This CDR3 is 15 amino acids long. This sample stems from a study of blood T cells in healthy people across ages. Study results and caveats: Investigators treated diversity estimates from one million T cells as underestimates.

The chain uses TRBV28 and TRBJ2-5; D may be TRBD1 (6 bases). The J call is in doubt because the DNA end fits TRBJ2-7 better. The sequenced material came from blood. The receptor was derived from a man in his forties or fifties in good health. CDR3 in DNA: TGTGCCAGCAGTCTGACAGGATCCCCCGCCTACGAGCAGTACTTC. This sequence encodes CASSLTGSPAYEQYF.